Shown below are 20 T cell receptor beta chains from a single sample sequenced in a study of vaccination and CD4 T cells after COVID-19. Cultured CD4+ T cell DNA was sequenced using the Oncomine TCR Beta short-read assay. A single record per CDR3 protein comes from TCRdb applying MiXCR to the PCR reads. The sample yields more than 10,000 distinct CDR3 sequences, roughly two fifths seen once. Stated treatment: roughly 11-day PBMC culture with coronavirus spike peptide pools or control peptides (ViraFEST assay). Antigens for these TCRs are unknown. The input for sequencing was CD4+ T cells from blood, cultured in vitro, taken after SARS-CoV-2 vaccination. The source of these receptors is a human donor who had recovered from COVID-19.

The chain joins TRBV7-6 to TRBJ2-4; a weak D match, TRBD2 (5 bases). Trimming removed 6 bases from V and 3 bases from J, with 15 bases in between. CDR1 SGHVS and CDR2 FNYEAQ come from the germline V gene. This CDR3 has 15 amino acids. CDR3 sequence: CASRYYTGVKNIQYF. The CDR3 DNA reads as TGTGCCAGCAGATACTATACCGGGGTCAAAAACATTCAGTACTTC.

This clonotype has only a few counts. The rearrangement links TRBV6-2 or TRBV6-3 to TRBJ2-5; no definite D call. CDR1 is MNHEY and CDR2 is SVGEGT in the germline V gene. Trimming cost V 6 bases and J 5 bases, with 16 bases left between them. The CDR3 length is 14 residues. The CDR3 DNA sequence: TGTGCCAGCAGGCTCGACCGTGTCGGGGAGACCCAGTACTTC. Protein: CASRLDRVGETQYF.

The chain is built from TRBV20-1 and TRBJ2-7, with D perhaps matching TRBD1 (6 bases). Germline CDR1 DFQATT, CDR2 SNEGSKA (reference sequence). The CDR3 has 14 amino acids. Trimming took off 0 bases at V and 4 bases at J, with 13 bases between the two ends. The CDR3 bases are TGCAGTGCTAGAGATCAGGGGCAGAAGTACGAGCAGTACTTC. This sequence encodes CSARDQGQKYEQYF.

This clonotype appeared a few times. V and J are TRBV20-1 and TRBJ1-1; TRBD1 is a possible D gene (6 bases). From germline, CDR1 is DFQATT and CDR2 SNEGSKA (reference sequence). The V end was cut by 8 bases, the J end by 0 bases, with 22 bases between. The CDR3 has 16 residues. The CDR3 nucleotides are TGCAGTTCCTCCAATCCGCAGGGGCTTATGAACACTGAAGCTTTCTTT. Its translation: CSSSNPQGLMNTEAFF.

The chain carries TRBV6-1 and TRBJ1-3; no firm D call. The germline V gene has CDR1 MNHNS and CDR2 SASEGT. V was cut by 5 bases and J by 0 bases, with 11 bases left in between. The CDR3 is 15 amino acids. The CDR3 bases are TGTGCCAGCAGTACTACACTGCTCTCTGGAAACACCATATATTTT. This codes for CASSTTLLSGNTIYF.

The chain carries TRBV7-2 and TRBJ2-5; no firm D call. Per the germline V gene, CDR1 is SGHTA and CDR2 is FQGNSA. Trimming cost V 3 bases and J 5 bases, with 4 bases left between them. The CDR3 extends over 11 amino acids. The CDR3 bases are TGTGCCAGCAGCTTCCGGGAGACCCAGTACTTC. Translating gives CASSFRETQYF.

V is TRBV7-3 and J is TRBJ2-1; D call uncertain. CDR3 size: 13 residues. Trimming took off 3 bases at V and 6 bases at J, with 9 bases between the two ends. Germline CDR1 reads SGHTA; CDR2 reads FQGTGA. The CDR3 nucleotides are TGTGCCAGCAGCTTTTCCCCCAGCAATGAGCAGTTCTTC. Amino acid sequence: CASSFSPSNEQFF. The whole variable domain, remainder taken from reference TRBV7-3 and TRBJ2-1, is GAGVSQTPSNKVTEKGKYVELRCDPISGHTALYWYRQSLGQGPEFLIYFQGTGAADDSGLPNDRFFAVRPEGSVSTLKIQRTERGDSAVYLCASSFSPSNEQFFGPGTRLTVL.

This sequence joins TRBV5-6 and TRBJ2-5; a weak D match, TRBD2 (6 bases). The CDR3 is 15 residues long. The V gene lost 2 bases and the J gene lost 2 bases, with 13 bases spanning the gap. Germline V gene lookup returns CDR1 SGHDT and CDR2 YYEEEE. The CDR3 sequence is CASSFSGRAQETQYF. CDR3 sequence (DNA): TGTGCCAGCAGCTTTAGCGGTCGGGCGCAAGAGACCCAGTACTTC.

The gene calls are TRBV7-8 and TRBJ1-2; D gene unclear. The CDR3 extends over 14 amino acids. V dropped 2 bases and J dropped 4 bases, with 11 bases sitting between them. Germline V gene data show CDR1 as SGHVS and CDR2 as FQNEAQ. Here the CDR3 reads CASSLLGWGYGYTF. As DNA, the CDR3 is TGTGCCAGCAGCTTATTGGGGTGGGGCTATGGCTACACCTTC.

This chain uses TRBV6-2 or TRBV6-3 with TRBJ2-2; 10 bases line up with TRBD2. The CDR3 length is 17 residues. After removal of 6 bases from V and 0 bases from J, the junction contained 7 bases not matched to a gene. Germline assignment: CDR1 MNHEY and CDR2 SVGEGT. This CDR3 reads CASRRPSGGTNTGELFF. The CDR3 DNA is TGTGCCAGCAGGCGCCCTAGCGGGGGTACGAACACCGGGGAGCTGTTTTTT.

The rearrangement uses TRBV5-1 and TRBJ1-1; perhaps TRBD1 as D (6 bases). CDR1 SGHRS and CDR2 YFSETQ come from the germline V gene. This CDR3 contains 19 residues. The V end was cut by 2 bases, the J end by 0 bases, with 23 bases between. CDR3 loop: CASSFNGKPRGQLNTEAFF. The CDR3 DNA follows: TGCGCCAGCAGCTTCAACGGGAAGCCCAGGGGACAACTGAACACTGAAGCTTTCTTT.

V gene TRBV4-1 combines with J gene TRBJ1-3, with a possible D match to TRBD1 (5 bases). CDR3 length equals 15 residues. V was clipped by 0 bases and J by 2 bases, with 8 bases between them. The germline gives CDR1 MGHRA, CDR2 YSYEKL. The CDR3, as DNA: TGCGCCAGCAGCCAAGATAGAGGGGCTGGAAACACCATATATTTT. Translated, it gives CASSQDRGAGNTIYF.

The CDR3 nucleotides are TGTGCCAGCAGCCTCGAGGGGGTCAGCTCCTACGAGCAGTACTTC. Encoded protein: CASSLEGVSSYEQYF. This sequence joins TRBV7-8 and TRBJ2-7; TRBD1 is a possible D gene (6 bases). Trimming pared 5 bases from V and 0 bases from J, leaving 14 bases between. The germline gives CDR1 SGHVS, CDR2 FQNEAQ. The CDR3 totals 15 residues.

As regards this clonotype: Germline and junction disagree at one end, which may indicate a read error. The chain joins TRBV5-3 to TRBJ2-1; D perhaps matches TRBD2 (5 bases). TRBV5-3 is labeled an ORF, and its function is uncertain. The CDR3 is 14 residues long. CDR3 in DNA: TGTGCCAGCAGCTCGACCGGGACCTACAATGAGCAGTTCTTC. This sequence encodes CASSSTGTYNEQFF.

In this sample, this clonotype turned up a few times. This chain connects TRBV27 to TRBJ1-5; D remains ambiguous. Deletions cut 3 bases from V and 7 bases from J, with 7 bases between. Looked up from germline, CDR1 is MNHEY and CDR2 is SMNVEV (reference sequence). The CDR3 runs 12 residues. The CDR3 DNA sequence: TGTGCCAGCAGTTTCCCCGGGCAGCCCCAGCATTTT. It codes for CASSFPGQPQHF.

This clonotype is medium-sized in the sample. The V and J genes are TRBV7-8 and TRBJ1-5, with D maybe TRBD1 (6 bases). Trimming removed 5 bases at V and 5 bases at J, with 22 bases between. The CDR3 runs 17 residues. Germline values: CDR1 SGHVS, CDR2 FQNEAQ. In DNA form, the CDR3 reads TGTGCCAGCAGCCAAGACATCTATCAGGGGAGAGATCAGCCCCAGCATTTT. This sequence encodes CASSQDIYQGRDQPQHF.

The gene calls are TRBV7-9 and TRBJ2-7, with a tentative D call TRBD2 (5 bases). CDR1 is SEHNR, CDR2 FQNEAQ, per germline (reference sequence). V was pared by 1 base and J by 2 bases, with 9 bases between. This CDR3 comprises 14 residues. CDR3 nucleotides: TGTGCCAGCAGCTTAGTAGCGAGTACCTACGAGCAGTACTTC. Its protein is CASSLVASTYEQYF.

There are a few counts of this clonotype. The chain joins TRBV7-7 to TRBJ2-3; D is tentatively TRBD1 or TRBD2 (6 bases each). V was pared by 2 bases and J by 1 base, with 10 bases between. The CDR3 extends over 15 amino acids. Germline lookup yields CDR1 SSHAT and CDR2 FNYEAQ (reference sequence). CDR3 sequence (DNA): TGTGCCAGCAGCTTATGGGGGGCTCGCACAGATACGCAGTATTTT. Protein product: CASSLWGARTDTQYF.

This clonotype was detected only a few times. CDR3 residues: CASSGGSSSYNSPLHF. The CDR3 DNA is TGTGCCAGTAGTGGGGGATCTAGCTCCTATAATTCACCCCTCCACTTT. The chain carries TRBV19 and TRBJ1-6; a weak D match, TRBD1 (5 bases). Germline loops: CDR1 LNHDA, CDR2 SQIVND (reference sequence). The ends were cut back, 5 bases at V and 0 bases at J, with 11 bases in the middle. This CDR3 is built from 16 residues.

This clonotype was seen more than once but under ten times. The rearrangement joins TRBV19 to TRBJ1-2, with D hard to call. The CDR3 is 14 amino acids. Germline CDR1 is LNHDA and CDR2 is SQIVND (reference sequence). V shed 3 bases and J shed 8 bases, with 16 bases lying between them. CDR3 coding DNA: TGTGCCAGTAGTATTAGGGCCGATCTTAGCGGCTACACCTTC. Translation gives CASSIRADLSGYTF.